This T cell receptor (beta chain) emerged from a study of CD8+ T cells in alopecia areata (dated 2018 in TCRdb). Context from the whole study: The treated patients, all with moderate-to-severe alopecia areata, were enrolled in an open-label pilot trial of oral tofacitinib given at 5 to 10 mg twice daily. Patients stayed on tofacitinib for 6 to 18 months and then had 6 months of follow-up off drug so that delayed response and recurrence could be assessed. In treated patients, disease severity was measured using the SALT score, which gives the percentage of scalp surface area affected. In both human patients and the C3H/HeJ mouse model, the study applied high-throughput TCRbeta sequencing to look at T cell clonal expansion in alopecia areata. On the human side, TCRbeta sequencing was run on scalp tissue and on sorted CD4+ and CD8+ peripheral blood T cells from healthy controls and from alopecia areata patients with either patchy or totalis/universalis disease. Biopsies were taken from tofacitinib-treated patients at baseline and at 4 and 24 weeks of treatment, and a later scalp biopsy was taken in several of the tofacitinib-treated patients. Clonality in the scalp was compared among normal scalp (n=4), patchy alopecia areata scalp (n=8), and alopecia totalis/universalis scalp (n=8). RNA came from the PAXgene miRNA kit for fixed scalp, the miRNeasy kit for PBMCs, and the RNeasy kit for mouse skin. immunoSEQ multiplex PCR using 35 Vbeta forward primers and 13 Jbeta reverse primers was used to amplify TCRbeta CDR3 regions.

CDR1 and CDR2 are drawn from the germline V gene (reference sequence): LNHDA, SQIVND. CDR3 length: 16 amino acids, cysteine to phenylalanine. Only the CDR3 DNA is retained, 48 bases long and in frame from the first base. For this chain, trimming is 6 bases at the V end and 3 bases at the J end, and the number of junction bases without a gene match is 8. The library relied on the immunoSEQ multiplex PCR assay. To provide template for TCR sequencing, every sample had RNA extracted and reverse transcribed into cDNA. SuperScript III was used to make first-strand cDNA, primed with a 2:1 mix of oligo-dT and random hexamers. A synthetic immune receptor repertoire was used to gauge amplification bias, and whatever bias remained was removed computationally. On the study's bioinformatics: Raw reads were preprocessed for error removal, and CDR3 was defined according to IMGT conventions as running from the conserved cysteine to phenylalanine. To get clonality, Shannon entropy was normalized by log2 of the number of productive unique TCRs and the result was subtracted from 1. Whether each scalp clone was CD4 or CD8 was inferred by checking scalp TCRbeta sequences against the CD4 and CD8 repertoires from sorted blood. Imported from immuneACCESS, the table was reduced by TCRdb to in-frame sequences with V and J called. These copies leave out some clones; in studies compared against another copy, an unresolved V gene accounts for under half, and the cause of the remainder is not known. V and J calls and clone size are as listed in that table; D and trimming were resolved from the DNA. The sample profile shows 200,000 to 250,000 clones; 55% to 70% of them were found once. The ten biggest clones cover roughly 4.2% of the sample.

The label giving this sample's time point can be read as: around 28 days on oral tofacitinib. Interpreted using the paper, the treatment or condition label stands for: oral pan-JAK inhibitor, 5-10 mg twice daily. Lesional scalp punch biopsies and peripheral blood were obtained from alopecia areata patients. PBMCs were isolated by density centrifugation and stained for CD3, CD4 and CD8, and CD4+ and CD8+ T cells were sorted on a FACSAria. This clone was observed a handful of times. Its antigen is unknown. Per-base quality was not reported, and no clone a single base away is much larger than it. Beyond this particular receptor, the publication reports: Compared with normal scalp, lesional scalp, particularly in alopecia totalis/universalis, had higher clonality and more expanded CD8+ clones, which suggests antigenic drive. With tofacitinib, both scalp clonality and the number of expanded CD8+ clones among the top 100 scalp clones went down significantly. The treated cohort was small, with a single nonresponder, so links between baseline CD8+ expansion and response need larger studies. Many expanded lesional clones were found to persist in scalp and blood during tofacitinib treatment, and relapse after treatment cessation may be partly explained by this persistence. Unlike mouse skin, which is dominated by gammadelta T cells, normal human skin has resident alphabeta T cells that are also sequenced, and this complicates analysis of the scalp TCR repertoire. TCR sequences shared between patients were less clear than in mice, possibly partly because of HLA diversity in the patient population.

This TCR came from a human donor with alopecia areata. The rearranged chain carries TRBV19 and TRBJ2-1; 10 junctional bases match TRBD2. The material sequenced was CD4+ T cells sorted from blood, taken at week 4, from a patient treated with tofacitinib. The CDR3 sequence is CASSRGLADFYNEQFF. At the DNA level, the sequence is TGTGCCAGTAGCCGTGGACTAGCGGATTTCTACAATGAGCAGTTCTTC.